The source of this TCR beta chain is a study of T cells in Graves' hyperthyroidism and ophthalmopathy. Overall study results and limits: Blood shared most expanded thyroid clonotypes above 0.001.

The CDR3 has 12 residues. CDR1 and CDR2 from the germline V gene are SQVTM and ANQGSEA. The junction had 4 bases not matched to a gene; V was cut back by 6 bases and J by 6 bases. The investigators amplified TCR beta CDR3 regions from RNA transcripts. HTBI primers were employed in a first-round RT-PCR of the TCR CDR3. TCRdb used MiXCR to reprocess the multiplex PCR reads, holding one entry per CDR3 protein. The sample comprises hundreds of thousands of distinct CDR3 sequences, approximately 42% of which are singletons, and about 7.2% rests with the top ten. Exclusion followed for patients with uncontrolled infection, other autoimmune disease, pregnancy or lactation. Diagnoses used clinical symptoms, serum thyroxine and TRAb, thyroid ultrasound and orbital computed tomography. In the case of this clonotype: Its antigen is undetermined.

Sequenced sample: peripheral blood or thyroid tissue (not recorded which). The chain links TRBV29-1 to TRBJ1-3; 8 bases fit TRBD1. The receptor was isolated from an adult man with Graves' disease, either hyperthyroidism or ophthalmopathy (not recorded which). The CDR3 nucleotides read TGCAGCGTAGCGACAGGGGAAAACACCATATATTTT. Amino acid sequence: CSVATGENTIYF.